Listed below are T cell receptor beta chains from one sample, sequenced in a study of T-cell memory formation after mild COVID-19. A single record per CDR3 protein comes from TCRdb applying MiXCR to the 5' RACE reads. In the table there are about 200,000 distinct CDR3 sequences, approximately 10% of which are singletons. The sequenced material came from PBMCs or a T cell subset sorted from them (not recorded which). The receptor source for this set is a man aged 18 to 30 who had mild COVID-19 (a few samples of this study predate the infection). Cell type and time point are not known. Both conserved end residues are trimmed from each CDR3.

v_gene	CDR3aa
TRBV15	ATSRETALAKNIQY
TRBV29-1	SVADKTYEQY
TRBV20-1	SASWDRGNSATNEKLF
TRBV10-3	AIKPAGGLGGTQY
TRBV20-1	SATDSRGDEQY
TRBV9	ASSESGGPYNEQF
TRBV3-1	ASSQESHYGYT
TRBV11-1	ASTADNEQF
TRBV12-3/TRBV12-4	ASQGAGAYNEQF
TRBV6-5	ASSSSLPASYNEQF
TRBV9	ASSVTVDTGELF
TRBV7-2	ASSPVEGLYNSPLH
TRBV4-3	ASSQDPGLEAGELF
TRBV20-1	SARTSGGSSYNEQF
TRBV29-1	SVASSYNEQF
TRBV28	ASSPVGGGDVNYGYT
TRBV20-1	SAKSRTGSYGYT
TRBV9	ASSVAPKATDTQY
TRBV28	ASSCPGAKTANTGELF
TRBV5-1	ASTEPASGSGEQF
TRBV7-8	ASSSRTTQRGNYGYT
TRBV5-1	ASSLGTSGEETQY
TRBV4-3	ASSLSRTETQY
TRBV6-6	ASSGRGRNTEAF
TRBV4-1	ASSGARLGNTIY
TRBV20-1	SASPASGGAGEQF
TRBV5-5	ASSRGPGLAGAPAGELF
TRBV5-4	ASSPNGGPMNEQF
TRBV7-2	ASSLVRGIETQY
TRBV7-2	ASSQRGAAEKLF
TRBV29-1	SATGTTNEKLF
TRBV3-1	ASTGRSLDEQF
TRBV5-1	ASSLDVGVASSGANVLT
TRBV7-9	ASSSRDRGRIPQETQY
TRBV5-4	ASSLQGIGTQY
TRBV5-1	ASSFPGQSTDTQY
TRBV5-1	ASRFEGSDTQY
TRBV2	ASSPRDGADTQY
TRBV6-1	ASSEGGQGLYEQY
TRBV2	ASSGLPVAGELF
TRBV25-1	ASSRWTGGYNEQY
TRBV7-6	ASSTRGTDTQY
TRBV9	ASSVDYNEQF
TRBV20-1	SARDPPGGKGWVTEAF
TRBV6-5	ASSDRTPQETQY
TRBV6-7	ASSVPGQGETGELF
TRBV7-2	ASSLLGVGSSYNEQF
TRBV15	ATSRDQGTDTQY